What follows are 17 T cell receptor beta chains derived from one specimen sequenced in a study of identical twins. TCRdb independently ran MiXCR on the 5' RACE reads; one entry per CDR3 protein. This table has around 490,000 distinct CDR3 sequences, 13% to 15% appearing once. These data were also filed under a second study, of yellow fever vaccine responses in identical twins.

The source material was CD4+ T cells sorted from blood. All receptors derive from a woman between 18 and 29 years old in good health.

This clonotype has just a few counts. The rearrangement links TRBV6-2 or TRBV6-3 to TRBJ1-5; unclear D gene. In germline, CDR1 is MNHEY, CDR2 SVGEGT. This CDR3 has 14 residues. Trimming took 6 bases from V and 3 from J, leaving 12 bases between them. CDR3 sequence (DNA): TGTGCCAGCAGCCGACTCGGGGTCAATCAGCCCCAGCATTTT. Residues: CASSRLGVNQPQHF.

This clonotype showed up just a few times. The gene calls are TRBV12-3 or TRBV12-4 and TRBJ1-1, with D unclear. The CDR3 extends over 14 amino acids. V dropped 3 bases and J dropped 0 bases, with 8 bases sitting between them. CDR3 amino acids: CASSFLRMNTEAFF. The CDR3 coding sequence is TGTGCCAGCAGTTTTTTAAGAATGAACACTGAAGCTTTCTTT.

J is TRBJ2-5 and V is TRBV10-3, with D unclear. Trimming cost V 3 bases and J 5 bases, with 16 bases left between them. This CDR3 region has 15 residues. The germline CDR1 and CDR2 sequences are ENHRY and SYGVKD. CDR3 residues: CAISETLGFGETQYF. Written as DNA, the CDR3 is TGTGCCATCAGTGAAACCCTGGGCTTTGGGGAGACCCAGTACTTC.

The V and J genes are TRBV20-1 and TRBJ2-1; TRBD2 matches 7 bases. CDR1 and CDR2 from the germline V gene are DFQATT and SNEGSKA (reference sequence). The V and J ends lost 1 base and 0 bases, in that order; junction bases with no gene match: 9. The CDR3 is 17 amino acids. Here the CDR3 reads CSARVTREVSSYNEQFF. The CDR3 nucleotides are TGCAGTGCTAGAGTCACACGGGAGGTTTCCTCCTACAATGAGCAGTTCTTC.

The chain joins TRBV3-1 to TRBJ2-5, with D possibly TRBD2 on 6 matching bases. V was cut by 0 bases and J by 4 bases, with 9 bases left in between. Per the germline V gene, CDR1 is LGHDT and CDR2 is YNNKEL (reference sequence). The CDR3 has 14 amino acids. This chain's CDR3 is CASSQDRGRETQYF. The CDR3 DNA reads as TGTGCCAGCAGCCAAGATCGGGGGAGAGAGACCCAGTACTTC.

This clonotype was detected only once. V gene TRBV15 combines with J gene TRBJ2-2; 8 nucleotides align to TRBD1. The CDR3 contains 16 residues. V was pared by 2 bases and J by 5 bases, with 7 bases of the junction left unmatched. CDR1 and CDR2 (germline): LNHNV, YYDKDF (reference sequence). The CDR3 bases are TGTGCCACCAGCAGAAGGACAGGGCCGTTTACCGGGGAGCTGTTTTTT. Its protein product is CATSRRTGPFTGELFF.

The chain joins TRBV19 to TRBJ2-1; a possible D gene is TRBD1 (8 bases). The CDR3 has 15 amino acids. CDR1 is LNHDA, CDR2 SQIVND, per germline (reference sequence). V lost 2 bases and J 8 bases, leaving 16 bases between the germline ends. CDR3 in amino acids: CASSIQGAGGDEQFF. In DNA, the CDR3 is TGTGCCAGTAGTATACAGGGGGCTGGGGGGGATGAGCAGTTCTTC.

The rearrangement links TRBV5-1 to TRBJ2-5, with 9 nucleotides matching TRBD1. This CDR3 spans 16 amino acids. CDR1 is SGHRS and CDR2 is YFSETQ in the germline V gene. The trim removed 4 bases at V and 5 bases at J, leaving 12 bases unmatched. For the CDR3, the DNA is TGCGCCAGCAGCCCGAGGGGACAGGGAAGTATGGAGACCCAGTACTTC. It is translated as CASSPRGQGSMETQYF.

This clonotype was found a few times. The chain couples TRBV20-1 to TRBJ2-5; possible D gene TRBD2, 6 bases. Germline V gene lookup returns CDR1 DFQATT and CDR2 SNEGSKA (reference sequence). This CDR3 is 16 amino acids long. V gave up 5 bases and J gave up 2 bases, with 21 bases separating them. The CDR3 loop is CSAERYSLAVQETQYF. In nucleotides, the CDR3 is TGCAGTGCTGAGAGATATAGCTTAGCGGTACAAGAGACCCAGTACTTC.

This clonotype was counted only a few times. The chain uses TRBV20-1 and TRBJ2-3; TRBD2 aligns across 7 bases. The CDR3 runs to 14 residues. V was pared by 6 bases and J by 2 bases, with 8 bases of the junction left unmatched. Germline CDR1 reads DFQATT; CDR2 reads SNEGSKA (reference sequence). In nucleotides, the CDR3 is TGCAGTGCCCCCTCTAGCGGACCCACAGATACGCAGTATTTT. Its translation is CSAPSSGPTDTQYF.

CDR3 in amino acids: CASSESSSGRKETQYF. CDR3 in DNA: TGCGCCAGCAGTGAGTCGTCCAGCGGGAGGAAAGAGACCCAGTACTTC. This chain links TRBV10-1 with TRBJ2-5, with 9 nucleotides matching TRBD2. The CDR3 runs to 16 residues. The germline V gene encodes CDR1 WNHNN and CDR2 SYGVQD (reference sequence). J gave up 3 bases and V 0 bases, and 5 bases lay outside the gene matches.

This clonotype was found a few times. The gene calls are TRBV6-5 and TRBJ1-2, with 9 bases aligning to TRBD1. This CDR3 comprises 14 residues. From germline, CDR1 is MNHEY and CDR2 SVGAGI. V was pared by 4 bases and J by 5 bases, with 5 bases of the junction left unmatched. This chain's CDR3 is CASSSTDRGYGYTF. The CDR3 DNA reads as TGTGCCAGCAGTTCCACGGACAGGGGTTATGGCTACACCTTC.

This clonotype was picked up a small number of times. The V gene is TRBV28, the J gene TRBJ2-5; weak D call: TRBD1 (5 bases). The CDR3 contains 16 residues. The germline gives CDR1 MDHEN, CDR2 SYDVKM. Trimming took off 2 bases at V and 4 bases at J, with 17 bases between the two ends. The CDR3 nucleotides are TGTGCCAGCAGTTTAGTCAAGGGGTCTTTGGGAGAGACCCAGTACTTC. This gives the protein CASSLVKGSLGETQYF.

This clonotype was counted a few times. The rearrangement uses TRBV7-8 and TRBJ2-7, with 7 bases matching TRBD1. The CDR3 length is 14 residues. The ends lost 5 bases at V and 2 bases at J; junction bases unmatched: 6. Germline V gives CDR1 SGHVS, CDR2 FQNEAQ. The chain's CDR3 is CASSRQGPTYEQYF. CDR3 DNA sequence: TGTGCCAGCAGCAGACAGGGTCCCACCTACGAGCAGTACTTC.

This clonotype was detected a few times. The chain recombines TRBV29-1 with TRBJ2-1, with 16 bases that match TRBD2. The CDR3 is 13 amino acids. The V gene's germline CDR1 is SQVTM and CDR2 ANQGSEA. CDR3 nucleotides: TGCAGTGCCGGGACTAGCGGGGGGGTGACGCAGTTCTTC. It yields the protein CSAGTSGGVTQFF.

This clonotype has at least ten counts. The rearrangement uses TRBV12-3 or TRBV12-4 and TRBJ1-1; 7 bases line up with TRBD1. The CDR3 sequence is 15 residues long. The ends lost 3 bases at V and 0 bases at J; junction bases unmatched: 4. CDR3 in DNA: TGTGCCAGCAGTTTTGACAGGGCCATGAACACTGAAGCTTTCTTT. Encoded protein: CASSFDRAMNTEAFF.

This clonotype was detected a few times. The chain employs TRBV5-1 and TRBJ1-1; D is perhaps TRBD1 (6 bases). Germline V gene lookup returns CDR1 SGHRS and CDR2 YFSETQ. The CDR3 loop spans 14 amino acids. V was pared by 4 bases and J by 2 bases, with 12 bases between. CDR3 sequence reads: CASSRQAANTEAFF. The DNA for the CDR3 is TGCGCCAGCAGCAGACAGGCCGCAAACACTGAAGCTTTCTTT.